The entry below describes one TCR beta chain. Other DNA sequences in the same sample also yield this CDR3. The sample belongs to a study of shared clonotypes between healthy human individuals. This table comes from immunoSEQ multiplex PCR, and its TCRdb copy is limited to in-frame clones, with some not included. The table lists 2 million to 2.5 million clones, more than 85% of them singletons, with around 0.4% in the top ten. V lost 1 base, J lost 5 bases, and 1 base stayed unmatched. Germline CDR1 reads LNHDA; CDR2 reads SQIVND (reference sequence). This CDR3 spans 13 amino acids. This sequence originates from a man younger than 30 in good health. Some clones in this sample may be carry-over from other donors' samples. This sequence joins TRBV19 and TRBJ2-5; 7 bases agree with TRBD2. Specimen: naive CD4+ T cells from PBMCs. The subset: CD45RA+ positively selected. CDR3 loop: CASSIVGGETQYF. The CDR3, as DNA: TGTGCCAGTAGTATAGTGGGGGGGGAGACCCAGTACTTC.